Listed below are T cell receptor beta chains from one sample, sequenced in a study of technical replicates of blood from a handful of donors. Produced via immunoSEQ multiplex PCR; TCRdb's table is partial and in-frame only. The table shows tens of thousands of clones, with about 95% occurring only once. Sample: T cells isolated from PBMCs. The receptors were gathered from a human donor in good health. The CDR3 runs from the conserved cysteine through the conserved F or W. Fields, in order: V gene, J gene, D gene, clone size, CDR3 DNA, CDR3 protein. A D gene is named only where the DNA matches it firmly. Clone size is shown for a subset of rows, as once, few, many or a class of expanded clone.

TRBV7-9,TRBJ2-1,TRBD1,-,TGTGCCAGCAGCCGGGACAGGGGGAGGGATGAGCAGTTCTTC,CASSRDRGRDEQFF
TRBV7-9,TRBJ1-4,-,-,TGTGCCAGCAGGGGTAGGGGTAGCCGTAATGAAAAACTGTTTTTT,CASRGRGSRNEKLFF
TRBV6-5,TRBJ2-7,-,-,TGTGCCAGCAGTTACTTAAACAGGTGGGAAAAATACGAGCAGTACTTC,CASSYLNRWEKYEQYF
TRBV16,TRBJ2-1,-,-,TGTGCCAGCAGCCAATCACGGGGGGCCTATGAGCAGTTCTTC,CASSQSRGAYEQFF
TRBV6-5,TRBJ2-1,-,-,TGTGCCAGCAGTTACTTTGCCTCCGGGGGTGAGCAGTTCTTC,CASSYFASGGEQFF
TRBV5-4,TRBJ2-7,TRBD2,-,TGTGCCAGCAGCTTTTCTAGCGGGAGCCACGAGCAGTACTTC,CASSFSSGSHEQYF
TRBV6-5,TRBJ2-3,TRBD2,-,TGTGCCAGCAGCTACTGGGGGGGAGCAGATACGCAGTATTTT,CASSYWGGADTQYF
TRBV5-1,TRBJ2-3,-,-,TGCGCCAGCAGCTTGGAACGGGTGAGCACAGATACGCAGTATTTT,CASSLERVSTDTQYF
TRBV28,TRBJ2-5,-,-,TGTGCCAGCAGTCCATCGGGGGTACAGTACTTC,CASSPSGVQYF
TRBV12-5,TRBJ1-1,-,-,TGTGCTAGTGGACCTTCAGGGCTCGCTGAAGCTTTCTTT,CASGPSGLAEAFF
TRBV9,TRBJ2-7,-,once,TGTGCCAGCAGCGTAACGGACAGAATTCCTCCCCACTTC,CASSVTDRIPPHF
TRBV29-1,TRBJ1-1,-,-,TGCAGCGTTGTGGGGACGTTGGGGGCGATCGAAGCTTTCTTT,CSVVGTLGAIEAFF
TRBV7-9,TRBJ2-1,TRBD2,-,TGTGCCAGCAGCGGGACTATGGGCGGGAATCGGAATGAGCAGTTCTTC,CASSGTMGGNRNEQFF
TRBV6-5,TRBJ2-3,TRBD2,-,TGTGCCAGCAGATCTAGCGGGGGGAAAAATACGCAGTATTTT,CASRSSGGKNTQYF
TRBV7-2,TRBJ1-6,-,once,TGTGCCAGCAGCTCCTACGAGACACCCCTCCACTTT,CASSSYETPLHF
TRBV6-6,TRBJ1-1,TRBD1,-,TGTGCCAGCAGGGACAGGGACACTGAAGCTTTCTTT,CASRDRDTEAFF
TRBV18,TRBJ2-7,-,-,TGTGCCAGCTCACCCAATCCTGGACAGAGCTACGAGCAGTACTTC,CASSPNPGQSYEQYF
TRBV28,TRBJ2-7,TRBD2,-,TGTGCCAGCAGTTTCTGGGACCTTAGACTAGCGGGAACCTACGAGCAGTACTTC,CASSFWDLRLAGTYEQYF
TRBV7-8,TRBJ2-1,TRBD2,-,TGTGCCAGCAGCTTAACTAGCGGGGGTATAGACTCCTACAATGAGCAGTTCTTC,CASSLTSGGIDSYNEQFF
TRBV18,TRBJ2-3,-,-,TGTGCCAGCTCCCTCACAGATACGCAGTATTTT,CASSLTDTQYF
TRBV9,TRBJ1-6,TRBD1,-,TGTGCCAGCAGCGTAGATGGGACAGGGGGTTCACCCCTCCACTTT,CASSVDGTGGSPLHF
TRBV18,TRBJ2-2,TRBD1,-,TGTGCCAGCTCACCACTCCGGGACAGGGGTGGCACCGGGGAGCTGTTTTTT,CASSPLRDRGGTGELFF
TRBV29-1,TRBJ2-7,TRBD2,-,TGCAGCGTTGAGCAACGAGGGACTAGCGGGCTTAGGTTCCGGAACGAGCAGTACTTC,CSVEQRGTSGLRFRNEQYF